Below, one TCR beta chain is given with its context. This clone was detected a few times. The antigen it binds to is not known. Nothing much larger sits one base from this clone, and base qualities are not available. Whole blood was collected in K2EDTA tubes by collaborating institutions according to the institutions' own protocols. For TCRbeta analysis, collaborators shipped samples as frozen whole blood, isolated PBMCs, or DNA extracted from either of those sample types. This sample is part of a study of blood T cell repertoires in COVID-19 (dated by TCRdb to about 2020). About the study as a whole: The collaborator samples originated in the United States, Italy and Spain and spanned the acute and convalescent phases of COVID-19. The prospective study material was composed of cDNA or gDNA derived from T cells, B-cell-depleted T cells, or PBMCs. Subjects who had been exposed to COVID-19, were actively infected with it, or had recovered from it provided the deeply sampled blood TCRbeta repertoires that made up the dataset. The repertoires were released in a freely available public database meant as a resource for research on the immune response to SARS-CoV-2. The samples were drawn from two sources: the first 160 participants of the ongoing ImmuneRACE study, and some 1,300 subjects contributed by 6 global collaborators. Sample metadata almost always included a de-identified subject ID, COVID-19 status, age in years and sex. HLA class I and class II types, where available, came from metadata supplied by the sample provider rather than from assay-based typing.

Broader findings and caveats from the paper: The amount of clinical and demographic metadata varied by source and participant and was provided uncurated.

TCRbeta CDR3 regions were amplified from genomic DNA by means of the immunoSEQ Assay, a bias-controlled multiplex PCR. The published analysis was carried out like this. Nucleated cell counts per sample were estimated from amplification of reference gene primers within the assay. To quantify the absolute abundance of each unique TCRbeta CDR3 rearrangement, sequence reads were collapsed and filtered. For each sample, productive Simpson clonality was calculated by taking the square root of Simpson's diversity index across productive rearrangements. Here the immuneACCESS table is served through TCRdb, limited to in-frame sequences with V and J called. Missing clones are a known gap in these copies; in checked studies unresolved V genes cover under half, and the rest lacks a known reason. The V and J calls and clone size come from that table; D and trimming were worked out from the DNA. The sample has 150,000 to 200,000 clones on record, around three quarters of them singletons. Roughly 8.4% of the sample is held by the ten biggest clonotypes.

The CDR1 and CDR2 encoded by the germline V gene (reference sequence) are SGHNT and YYREEE. Measured from the cysteine to the phenylalanine, the CDR3 is 15 residues long. CDR3 DNA only is kept here, 45 bases in frame from base 1. Compared with germline, V lacks 0 bases and J lacks 7 bases; bases without a gene match: 6. The clonotype was recovered from a man aged 60-69 years with acute or convalescent COVID-19. The sample comprised peripheral blood. The chain employs TRBV5-4 and TRBJ2-1, and 8 junctional nucleotides match TRBD2. The sequenced DNA: TGTGCCAGCAGCTTGGTTAGCGGGGCCTTGAATGAGCAGTTCTTC. Translated, it reads CASSLVSGALNEQFF.